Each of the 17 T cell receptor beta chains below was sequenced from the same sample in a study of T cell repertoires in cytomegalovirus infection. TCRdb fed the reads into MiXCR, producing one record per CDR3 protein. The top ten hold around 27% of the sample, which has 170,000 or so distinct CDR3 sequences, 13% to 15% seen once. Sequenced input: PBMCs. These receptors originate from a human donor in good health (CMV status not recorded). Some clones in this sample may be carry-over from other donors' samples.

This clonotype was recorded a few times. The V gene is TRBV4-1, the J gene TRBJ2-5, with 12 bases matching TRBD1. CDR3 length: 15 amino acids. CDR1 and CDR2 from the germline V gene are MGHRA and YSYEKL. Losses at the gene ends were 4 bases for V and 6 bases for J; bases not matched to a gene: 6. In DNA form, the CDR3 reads TGCGCCAGCAGCCCTGGGACAGGGGGCGTCAAGACCCAGTACTTC. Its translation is CASSPGTGGVKTQYF.

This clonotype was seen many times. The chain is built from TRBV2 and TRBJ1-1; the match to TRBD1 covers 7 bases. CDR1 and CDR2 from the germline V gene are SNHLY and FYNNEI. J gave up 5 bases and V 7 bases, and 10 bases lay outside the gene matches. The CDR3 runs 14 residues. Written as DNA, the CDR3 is TGTGCCAGCACTACGACAGGGTTCCATACTGAAGCTTTCTTT. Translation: CASTTTGFHTEAFF.

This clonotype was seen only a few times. CDR3 loop: CAWRSGRGAYEQYF. The CDR3 DNA sequence: TGTGCCTGGAGGAGTGGCAGGGGGGCCTACGAGCAGTACTTC. V gene TRBV30 combines with J gene TRBJ2-7, with a weak D call TRBD1 (7 bases). Between the trimmed V and J ends, which lost 3 bases and 2 bases, there was a span of 14 bases. This CDR3 spans 14 amino acids. Germline V gene lookup returns CDR1 GTSNPN and CDR2 SVGIG (reference sequence).

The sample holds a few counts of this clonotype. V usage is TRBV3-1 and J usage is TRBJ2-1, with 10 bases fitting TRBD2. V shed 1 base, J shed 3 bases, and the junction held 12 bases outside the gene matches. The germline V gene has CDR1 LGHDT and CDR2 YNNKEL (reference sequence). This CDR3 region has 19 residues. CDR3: CASSQALRTSGAFYNEQFF. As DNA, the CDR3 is TGTGCCAGCAGCCAAGCTCTCCGCACTAGCGGGGCTTTCTACAATGAGCAGTTCTTC.

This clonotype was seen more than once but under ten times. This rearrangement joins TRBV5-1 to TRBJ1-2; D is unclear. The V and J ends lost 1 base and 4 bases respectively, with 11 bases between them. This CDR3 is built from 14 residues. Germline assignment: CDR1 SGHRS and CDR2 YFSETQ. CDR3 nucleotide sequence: TGCGCCAGCAGCTTGACATCAATACCCTATGGCTACACCTTC. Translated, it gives CASSLTSIPYGYTF.

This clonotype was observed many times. The CDR3 spells CAMERETPYEQYV. The CDR3, as DNA: TGTGCCATGGAGCGGGAGACCCCCTACGAGCAGTACGTC. The chain employs TRBV7-2 and TRBJ2-7; 8 nucleotides align to TRBD2. CDR1 and CDR2 from the germline V gene are SGHTA and FQGNSA. The CDR3 runs 13 residues. J gave up 2 bases and V 10 bases, and 7 bases lay outside the gene matches.

CDR3 in amino acids: CASGTRVSQETQYF. The CDR3, as DNA: TGTGCCAGCGGCACCCGGGTCAGTCAAGAGACCCAGTACTTC. The chain couples TRBV6-6 to TRBJ2-5, with unresolved D. The CDR3 loop spans 14 amino acids. V was clipped by 8 bases and J by 2 bases, with 15 bases between them. The V gene's germline CDR1 is MNHNY and CDR2 SVGAGI (reference sequence).

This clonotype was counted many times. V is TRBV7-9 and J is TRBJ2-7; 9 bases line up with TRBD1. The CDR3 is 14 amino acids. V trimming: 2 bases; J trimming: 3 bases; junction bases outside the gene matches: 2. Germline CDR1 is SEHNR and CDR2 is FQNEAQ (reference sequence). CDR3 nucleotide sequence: TGTGCCAGCAGCTTAACAGGGGGCGTCTACGAGCAGTACTTC. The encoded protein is CASSLTGGVYEQYF. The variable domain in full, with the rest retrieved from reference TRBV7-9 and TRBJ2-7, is DTGVSQNPRHKITKRGQNVTFRCDPISEHNRLYWYRQTLGQGPEFLTYFQNEAQLEKSRLLSDRFSAERPKGSFSTLEIQRTEQGDSAMYLCASSLTGGVYEQYFGPGTRLTVT.

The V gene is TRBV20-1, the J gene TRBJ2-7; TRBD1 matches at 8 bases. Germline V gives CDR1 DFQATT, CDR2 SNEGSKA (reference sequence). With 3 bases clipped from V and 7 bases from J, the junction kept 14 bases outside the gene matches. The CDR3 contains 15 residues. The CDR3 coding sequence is TGCAGTGCTAGCCCCATGGCCAGGGGGCCGCGGGAGCAGTACTTC. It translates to CSASPMARGPREQYF.

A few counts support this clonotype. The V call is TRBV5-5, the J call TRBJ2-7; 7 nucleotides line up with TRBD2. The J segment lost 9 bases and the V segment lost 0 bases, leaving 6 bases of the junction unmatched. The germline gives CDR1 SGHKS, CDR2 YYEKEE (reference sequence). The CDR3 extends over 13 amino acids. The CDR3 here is CASSLAGLEVQYF. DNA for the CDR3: TGTGCCAGCAGCTTGGCAGGACTAGAGGTGCAGTACTTC.

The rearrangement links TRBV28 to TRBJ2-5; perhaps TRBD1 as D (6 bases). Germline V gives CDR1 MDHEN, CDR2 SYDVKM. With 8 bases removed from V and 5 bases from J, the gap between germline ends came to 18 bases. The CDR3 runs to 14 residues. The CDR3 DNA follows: TGTGCCAGCGGAAGTTTTAGGGGGAAGGAGACCCAGTACTTC. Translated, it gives CASGSFRGKETQYF.

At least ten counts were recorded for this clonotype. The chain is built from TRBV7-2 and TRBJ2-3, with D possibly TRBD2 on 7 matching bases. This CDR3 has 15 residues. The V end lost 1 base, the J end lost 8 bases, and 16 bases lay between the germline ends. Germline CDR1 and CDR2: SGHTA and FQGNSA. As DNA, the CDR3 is TGTGCCAGCAGCTTAGGAGGGGGTGGGGGGGGTACGCAGTATTTT. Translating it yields CASSLGGGGGGTQYF. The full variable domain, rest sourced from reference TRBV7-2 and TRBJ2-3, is GAGVSQSPSNKVTEKGKDVELRCDPISGHTALYWYRQSLGQGLEFLIYFQGNSAPDKSGLPSDRFSAERTGGSVSTLTIQRTQQEDSAVYLCASSLGGGGGGTQYFGPGTRLTVL.

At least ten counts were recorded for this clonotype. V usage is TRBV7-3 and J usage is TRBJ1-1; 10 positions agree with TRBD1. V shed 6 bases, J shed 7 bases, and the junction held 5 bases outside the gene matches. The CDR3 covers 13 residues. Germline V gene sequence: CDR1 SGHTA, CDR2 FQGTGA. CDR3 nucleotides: TGTGCCAGCAGGTCCGGGACAGGGGATGAAGCTTTCTTT. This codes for CASRSGTGDEAFF.

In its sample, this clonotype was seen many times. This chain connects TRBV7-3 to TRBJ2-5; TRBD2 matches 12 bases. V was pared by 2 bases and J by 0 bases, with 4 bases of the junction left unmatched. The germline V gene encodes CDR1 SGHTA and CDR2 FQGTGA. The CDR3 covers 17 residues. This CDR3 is CASSLLLAGGYQETQYF. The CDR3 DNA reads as TGTGCCAGCAGCTTATTACTAGCGGGAGGATACCAAGAGACCCAGTACTTC.

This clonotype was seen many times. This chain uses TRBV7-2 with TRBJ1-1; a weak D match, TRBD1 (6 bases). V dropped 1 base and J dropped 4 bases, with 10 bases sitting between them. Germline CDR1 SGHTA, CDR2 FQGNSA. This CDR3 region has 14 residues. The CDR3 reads CASSLGQVPTEAFF. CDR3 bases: TGTGCCAGCAGCTTAGGACAGGTCCCCACTGAAGCTTTCTTT.

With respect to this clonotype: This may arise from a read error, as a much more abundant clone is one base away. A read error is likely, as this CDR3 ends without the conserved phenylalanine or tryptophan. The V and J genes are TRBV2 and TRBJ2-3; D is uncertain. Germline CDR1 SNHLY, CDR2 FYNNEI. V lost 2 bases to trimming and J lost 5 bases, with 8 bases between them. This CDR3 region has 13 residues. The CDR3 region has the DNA TGTGCCAGCAGTGAAAAGGGCAAAGATACGCAGTATTTG. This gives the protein CASSEKGKDTQYL.

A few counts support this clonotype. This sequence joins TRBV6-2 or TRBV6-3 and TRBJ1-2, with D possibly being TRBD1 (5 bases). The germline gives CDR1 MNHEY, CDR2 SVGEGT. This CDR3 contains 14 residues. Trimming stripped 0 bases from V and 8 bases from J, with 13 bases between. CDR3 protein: CASSYSTDTRGYTF. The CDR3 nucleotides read TGTGCCAGCAGTTACTCTACGGACACGAGAGGCTACACCTTC.